The 22 T cell receptor beta chains presented below share a single source sample, sequenced in a study of Ad26.COV2.S vaccination and SARS-CoV-2 variants. This sample's treatment: 15 to 20 received Ad26.COV2.S at low or high dose, single or two shots; five or six received placebo; per-sample allocation not given. Vaccine and placebo recipients were sampled on day 63 after the first injection. Generated by immunoSEQ multiplex PCR, the TCRdb table keeps only in-frame clones and is missing some. Of roughly 680,000 clones listed, more than 70% are singletons. The sequences come from peripheral blood, collected in a trial of Ad26.COV2.S vaccine versus placebo. Receptor source: a person aged 18 to 59 who received the Ad26.COV2.S COVID-19 vaccine or a placebo.

The chain recombines TRBV7-9 with TRBJ2-1; a weak D match, TRBD2 (5 bases). In germline, CDR1 is SEHNR, CDR2 FQNEAQ (reference sequence). The CDR3 contains 17 residues. V lost 1 base, J lost 5 bases, and 18 bases lay in between. The chain's CDR3 is CASSLGGEGERDNEQFF. The CDR3 nucleotides are TGTGCCAGCAGCTTAGGGGGAGAGGGAGAAAGGGACAATGAGCAGTTCTTC. The full variable domain, completed using reference TRBV7-9 and TRBJ2-1, is DTGVSQNPRHKITKRGQNVTFRCDPISEHNRLYWYRQTLGQGPEFLTYFQNEAQLEKSRLLSDRFSAERPKGSFSTLEIQRTEQGDSAMYLCASSLGGEGERDNEQFFGPGTRLTVL.

CDR3 sequence: CASSPRDTHGYTF. CDR3 sequence (DNA): TGTGCCAGCTCACCAAGGGACACCCATGGCTACACCTTC. The chain links TRBV18 to TRBJ1-2; possibly TRBD1 for D (6 bases). Trimming stripped 2 bases from V and 6 bases from J, with 10 bases between. This CDR3 spans 13 amino acids. The germline V gene encodes CDR1 KGHSH and CDR2 LQKENI.

This clone was found once. The chain uses TRBV6-1 and TRBJ2-6; TRBD1 might be the D (6 bases). This CDR3 has 16 residues. V lost 4 bases and J 0 bases, leaving 10 bases between the germline ends. CDR1 MNHNS and CDR2 SASEGT come from the germline V gene. CDR3 DNA: TGTGCCAGCAGTGCCAGGGGACCCTCTGGGGCCAACGTCCTGACTTTC. Amino acid sequence: CASSARGPSGANVLTF.

The V and J genes are TRBV6-5 and TRBJ1-1, with a tentative D call TRBD1 (5 bases). Germline lookup yields CDR1 MNHEY and CDR2 SVGAGI. The V end was cut by 8 bases, the J end by 3 bases, with 7 bases between. This CDR3 has 11 amino acids. CDR3 coding DNA: TGTGCCAGCGTAGGGGACACTGAAGCTTTCTTT. This encodes CASVGDTEAFF.

This clone has only one observation. V usage is TRBV4-1 and J usage is TRBJ2-3, with a tentative D call TRBD1 (6 bases). The CDR3 length is 16 residues. Per germline, CDR1 MGHRA and CDR2 YSYEKL. The germline V and J ends were trimmed by 3 bases and 8 bases, with 21 bases remaining between them. The CDR3 DNA is TGCGCCAGCAGCCACCCGACAGGCTCCCCCGATGCTACGCAGTATTTT. Its protein product is CASSHPTGSPDATQYF.

The chain recombines TRBV7-9 with TRBJ2-1; 13 bases align to TRBD2. Germline V gene sequence: CDR1 SEHNR, CDR2 FQNEAQ (reference sequence). V lost 2 bases and J lost 6; bases outside the gene matches: 4. There are 16 residues in the CDR3. CDR3 loop: CASSLRGLAGANEQFF. Written as DNA, the CDR3 is TGTGCCAGCAGCTTAAGAGGACTAGCGGGAGCCAATGAGCAGTTCTTC.

This sequence joins TRBV5-1 and TRBJ1-4, with D unclear. This CDR3 has 16 residues. Trimming stripped 1 base from V and 0 bases from J, with 10 bases between. CDR1 is SGHRS and CDR2 is YFSETQ in the germline V gene. DNA for the CDR3: TGCGCCAGCAGCTTGATCGGGGTCGCAACTAATGAAAAACTGTTTTTT. This translates into CASSLIGVATNEKLFF.

The gene calls are TRBV12-5 and TRBJ1-1, with TRBD1 identical over 11 bases. CDR1 is LGHNT, CDR2 FRNRAP, per germline. CDR3 length: 14 amino acids. The junction had 8 bases not matched to a gene; V was cut back by 6 bases and J by 8 bases. The CDR3 region has the DNA TGTGCTAGTGGGCCCGGGACAGGGGGTTCCGAAGCTTTCTTT. This codes for CASGPGTGGSEAFF.

The chain employs TRBV7-8 and TRBJ2-7, with D perhaps TRBD1 or TRBD2 (6 bases each). The V end lost 1 base, the J end lost 0 bases, and 13 bases lay between the germline ends. The CDR3 sequence is 16 residues long. Germline V gene lookup returns CDR1 SGHVS and CDR2 FQNEAQ. The DNA of the CDR3 is TGTGCCAGCAGCTTAGGGAAGGGGGGTCCCTCCTACGAGCAGTACTTC. Residues: CASSLGKGGPSYEQYF. The complete variable domain, with remaining parts taken from reference TRBV7-8 and TRBJ2-7, reads GAGVSQSPRYKVAKRGQDVALRCDPISGHVSLFWYQQALGQGPEFLTYFQNEAQLDKSGLPSDRFFAERPEGSVSTLKIQRTQQEDSAVYLCASSLGKGGPSYEQYFGPGTRLTVT.

V and J are TRBV24-1 and TRBJ2-3, with D possibly called TRBD1 or TRBD2 (5 bases each). Trimming took off 3 bases at V and 4 bases at J, with 13 bases between the two ends. CDR1 and CDR2 (germline): KGHDR, SFDVKD. The CDR3 loop spans 15 amino acids. The CDR3, as DNA: TGTGCCACCAGTGATCCCGGGACCGATGCAGATACGCAGTATTTT. This gives the protein CATSDPGTDADTQYF.

V is TRBV2 and J is TRBJ1-5; TRBD1 aligns across 9 bases. Per germline, CDR1 SNHLY and CDR2 FYNNEI. V was pared by 6 bases and J by 5 bases, with 8 bases of the junction left unmatched. The CDR3 length is 15 residues. The CDR3 reads CASSGGQGKYQPQHF. The CDR3, as DNA: TGTGCCAGCAGCGGGGGACAGGGAAAATATCAGCCCCAGCATTTT.

The chain uses TRBV21-1 and TRBJ1-2; the table's TRBD1 call for D was not verified on the DNA. TRBV21-1 is flagged as a pseudogene. This CDR3 has 14 residues. CDR3 sequence (DNA): TGTGCCAGCAGCAAATCCCAGGGCGACTATGGCTACACCTTC. This translates into CASSKSQGDYGYTF.

The chain is built from TRBV6-5 and TRBJ2-2, with 9 bases aligning to TRBD2. The CDR3 sequence is 15 residues long. V trimming: 5 bases; J trimming: 1 base; junction bases outside the gene matches: 2. In germline, CDR1 is MNHEY, CDR2 SVGAGI. The CDR3 loop is CASSRGGVNTGELFF. For the CDR3, the DNA is TGTGCCAGCAGTCGCGGGGGGGTGAACACCGGGGAGCTGTTTTTT.

The chain combines TRBV7-2 with TRBJ2-3, with D possibly being TRBD1 (5 bases). Germline V gene sequence: CDR1 SGHTA, CDR2 FQGNSA. The V and J ends lost 6 bases and 4 bases respectively, with 20 bases between them. The CDR3 is 16 residues long. The DNA of the CDR3 is TGTGCCAGCAGTCGTGATGTGGGGTGGGGCCCAGATACGCAGTATTTT. It specifies CASSRDVGWGPDTQYF.

This chain links TRBV7-9 with TRBJ2-3, with TRBD2 matching over 8 bases. CDR3 length: 15 residues. The ends lost 3 bases at V and 4 bases at J; junction bases unmatched: 6. In germline, CDR1 is SEHNR, CDR2 FQNEAQ (reference sequence). The chain's CDR3 is CASSFLAGYSDTQYF. CDR3 DNA: TGTGCCAGCAGCTTTTTAGCGGGGTACTCAGATACGCAGTATTTT.

The V gene is TRBV5-6, the J gene TRBJ2-6; D ambiguous. The ends were cut back, 2 bases at V and 0 bases at J, with 18 bases in the middle. This CDR3 comprises 19 residues. CDR1 and CDR2 (germline): SGHDT, YYEEEE. The CDR3 region has the DNA TGTGCCAGCAGCTTATCCGCTATTAAAGGACCCTCTGGGGCCAACGTCCTGACTTTC. This encodes CASSLSAIKGPSGANVLTF.

About this clone itself: The same CDR3 also results from other DNA sequences found in this sample. The chain couples TRBV27 to TRBJ2-1; the D is unclear. This CDR3 region has 12 residues. V gave up 3 bases and J gave up 3 bases, with 3 bases separating them. The germline CDR1 and CDR2 sequences are MNHEY and SMNVEV (reference sequence). The CDR3 here is CASSFGYNEQFF. The CDR3 DNA sequence: TGTGCCAGCAGTTTTGGCTACAATGAGCAGTTCTTC.

The J gene is TRBJ2-3, the V gene TRBV9; 11 nucleotides match TRBD2. This CDR3 region has 17 residues. Germline CDR1 SGDLS, CDR2 YYNGEE. V dropped 0 bases and J dropped 0; count of bases not matched to a gene: 3. The CDR3 here is CASSVGSGGASTDTQYF. The CDR3 nucleotides read TGTGCCAGCAGCGTAGGTAGCGGGGGGGCTAGCACAGATACGCAGTATTTT.

The gene calls are TRBV6-5 and TRBJ1-5, with D possibly being TRBD1 (6 bases). Trimming removed 0 bases at V and 2 bases at J, with 11 bases between. CDR1 is MNHEY, CDR2 SVGAGI, per germline. CDR3 size: 16 residues. DNA of the CDR3: TGTGCCAGCAGTTACTCCAGGGGCGATGGCAATCAGCCCCAGCATTTT. This gives the protein CASSYSRGDGNQPQHF.

This clone was detected only once. The chain couples TRBV5-4 to TRBJ2-1; tentative D call: TRBD2 (5 bases). Germline values: CDR1 SGHNT, CDR2 YYREEE (reference sequence). This CDR3 spans 16 amino acids. V lost 4 bases and J 3 bases, leaving 17 bases between the germline ends. For the CDR3, the DNA is TGTGCCAGCAGCCGTATGAAGGGCGGGCTCTACAATGAGCAGTTCTTC. Its translation is CASSRMKGGLYNEQFF.

The chain is built from TRBV2 and TRBJ1-5; TRBD1 is a possible D gene (6 bases). V was shortened by 7 bases and J by 3 bases, with 16 bases between the two germline ends. The CDR3 is made up of 15 amino acids. CDR1 and CDR2 from the germline V gene are SNHLY and FYNNEI. CDR3 sequence: CASTRQGNTNQPQHF. As DNA, the CDR3 is TGTGCCAGCACCCGGCAGGGGAACACCAATCAGCCCCAGCATTTT.

The chain links TRBV7-2 to TRBJ1-5, with no clear D. V was trimmed by 1 base and J by 5 bases, leaving 3 bases between them. Germline CDR1 reads SGHTA; CDR2 reads FQGNSA. The CDR3 extends over 12 amino acids. The CDR3 DNA reads TGTGCCAGCAGCTTAGATTATCAGCCCCAGCATTTT. As protein: CASSLDYQPQHF.